These 18 T cell receptor beta chains came from one sample sequenced in a study of blood T cell repertoires in COVID-19. Using immunoSEQ multiplex PCR, the repertoire was profiled, and TCRdb retains in-frame clones only, with some absent. The profile shows 120,000 to 150,000 clones, roughly 79% of them singletons. Sequencing was carried out using peripheral blood. The receptors were sampled from a man aged 50 or older with active or convalescent COVID-19.

The genes are TRBV28 and TRBJ2-1; 14 nucleotides agree with TRBD2. Germline CDR1 MDHEN, CDR2 SYDVKM. The J segment lost 0 bases and the V segment lost 3 bases, leaving 4 bases of the junction unmatched. The CDR3 runs to 18 residues. CDR3 amino acids: CASSLGTSGRSSYNEQFF. CDR3 in DNA: TGTGCCAGCAGTTTGGGGACTAGCGGGAGAAGCTCCTACAATGAGCAGTTCTTC.

The gene calls are TRBV6-1 and TRBJ2-3; a weak D match, TRBD2 (7 bases). V dropped 2 bases and J dropped 6 bases, with 21 bases sitting between them. Germline values: CDR1 MNHNS, CDR2 SASEGT. The CDR3 loop spans 17 amino acids. CDR3 amino acids: CASSEHRASGQRDTQYF. As DNA, the CDR3 is TGTGCCAGCAGTGAACACAGGGCTAGCGGTCAGAGGGATACGCAGTATTTT.

The chain combines TRBV5-4 with TRBJ2-3, with TRBD1 matching 7 bases. This CDR3 is 14 amino acids long. The V gene's germline CDR1 is SGHNT and CDR2 YYREEE (reference sequence). The V gene end was trimmed by 4 bases and the J gene end by 1 base; junction bases not matched to a gene: 3. CDR3 nucleotides: TGTGCCAGCAGCGACGGACAGGGCACAGATACGCAGTATTTT. Its translation: CASSDGQGTDTQYF.

This chain connects TRBV2 to TRBJ1-3; 7 positions agree with TRBD1. Trimming at V came to 4 bases and at J to 0 bases, leaving 6 bases not matched to a gene. CDR3 length equals 16 residues. CDR1 and CDR2 (germline): SNHLY, FYNNEI. This CDR3 is CASSVDRDSSGNTIYF. DNA for the CDR3: TGTGCCAGCAGTGTTGACAGGGACTCCTCTGGAAACACCATATATTTT. The whole variable domain, remainder taken from reference TRBV2 and TRBJ1-3, is EPEVTQTPSHQVTQMGQEVILRCVPISNHLYFYWYRQILGQKVEFLVSFYNNEISEKSEIFDDQFSVERPDGSNFTLKIRSTKLEDSAMYFCASSVDRDSSGNTIYFGEGSWLTVV.

There are a few counts of this clone. This sequence joins TRBV5-8 and TRBJ2-1, with 7 bases lining up with TRBD1. CDR3 length: 17 amino acids. The junction had 10 bases not matched to a gene; V was cut back by 4 bases and J by 0 bases. Germline V lookup: CDR1 SGHTS, CDR2 YDEGEE. The CDR3 is CASSDPRQGSSYNEQFF. DNA for the CDR3: TGTGCCAGCAGCGATCCACGACAGGGAAGCTCCTACAATGAGCAGTTCTTC. Variable domain in full (rest from reference TRBV5-8 and TRBJ2-1): EAGVTQSPTHLIKTRGQQATLRCSPISGHTSVYWYQQALGLGLQFLLWYDEGEERNRGNFPPRFSGRQFPNYSSELNVNALELEDSALYLCASSDPRQGSSYNEQFFGPGTRLTVL.

This clone occurred once. The J gene is TRBJ2-5, the V gene TRBV10-3, with TRBD1 as a possible D gene (6 bases). Germline V gives CDR1 ENHRY, CDR2 SYGVKD. This CDR3 is 15 amino acids long. The V end was cut by 4 bases, the J end by 4 bases, with 16 bases between. The CDR3 is CAISGGQGERETQYF. DNA for the CDR3: TGTGCCATCAGTGGGGGGCAGGGAGAGCGAGAGACCCAGTACTTC.

The J gene is TRBJ1-4, the V gene TRBV18; D gene ambiguous. Trimming cost V 2 bases and J 3 bases, with 7 bases left between them. Germline V lookup: CDR1 KGHSH, CDR2 LQKENI. The CDR3 totals 14 residues. CDR3 residues: CASSPNGSNEKLFF. CDR3 in DNA: TGTGCCAGCTCACCAAACGGGTCTAATGAAAAACTGTTTTTT.

V usage is TRBV11-3 and J usage is TRBJ2-5, with 7 bases lining up with TRBD1. Trimming at V came to 5 bases and at J to 1 base, leaving 4 bases not matched to a gene. The CDR3 extends over 14 amino acids. Germline loops: CDR1 SGHNT, CDR2 YENEEA. CDR3 region: CASSTRDSQETQYF. In DNA, the CDR3 is TGTGCCAGCAGCACCCGGGACAGCCAAGAGACCCAGTACTTC.

This rearrangement joins TRBV6-6 to TRBJ1-4, with TRBD1 matching 9 bases. The germline CDR1 and CDR2 sequences are MNHNY and SVGAGI (reference sequence). CDR3 size: 14 residues. After removal of 2 bases from V and 7 bases from J, the junction contained 2 bases not matched to a gene. The CDR3 nucleotides are TGTGCCAGCAGTTACGGGACAGGGACTGAAAAACTGTTTTTT. Translating gives CASSYGTGTEKLFF.

The gene calls are TRBV9 and TRBJ2-7, with D hard to call. CDR1 is SGDLS, CDR2 YYNGEE, per germline. V dropped 0 bases and J dropped 0 bases, with 10 bases sitting between them. The CDR3 contains 15 residues. In DNA form, the CDR3 reads TGTGCCAGCAGCGTAGGGCCCGACAACTCCTACGAGCAGTACTTC. This translates into CASSVGPDNSYEQYF.

This chain uses TRBV3-1 (or the pseudogene TRBV3-2) with TRBJ2-5; tentative D call: TRBD1 (6 bases). The germline V and J ends were trimmed by 0 bases and 5 bases, with 13 bases remaining between them. The CDR3 sequence is 15 residues long. The V gene's germline CDR1 is LGHDT and CDR2 YNNKEL (reference sequence). DNA of the CDR3: TGTGCCAGCAGCCAAGATCCAGGGGCAAGGGAGACCCAGTACTTC. Translation gives CASSQDPGARETQYF.

The chain carries TRBV6-5 and TRBJ1-1; weak D call: TRBD1 (5 bases). The CDR3 runs 13 residues. Trimming removed 10 bases at V and 0 bases at J, with 12 bases between. Germline V gene data show CDR1 as MNHEY and CDR2 as SVGAGI. The CDR3 sequence: CATDKFMNTEAFF. The CDR3 nucleotides read TGTGCCACGGACAAGTTCATGAACACTGAAGCTTTCTTT.

This clone appeared a single time. The genes are TRBV7-8 and TRBJ1-5, with 7 nucleotides matching TRBD1. Germline CDR1 reads SGHVS; CDR2 reads FQNEAQ. Unmatched junction bases numbered 6, after V lost 1 base and J lost 0 bases. The CDR3 length is 17 residues. The CDR3 nucleotides are TGTGCCAGCAGCTTAGAGGGGGCAGGCGATAGCAATCAGCCCCAGCATTTT. It is translated as CASSLEGAGDSNQPQHF.

This clone was detected once. The V call is TRBV6-6, the J call TRBJ1-3; no reliable D call. Germline-derived CDR1 and CDR2 are MNHNY and SVGAGI (reference sequence). The V end was cut by 6 bases, the J end by 0 bases, with 9 bases between. CDR3 length equals 14 residues. Here the CDR3 reads CASRQASSGNTIYF. CDR3 DNA: TGTGCCAGCAGGCAGGCAAGCTCTGGAAACACCATATATTTT.

This clone has ten or more counts. The V gene is TRBV14, the J gene TRBJ2-7; 9 bases line up with TRBD1. The ends lost 4 bases at V and 0 bases at J; junction bases unmatched: 10. CDR3 length equals 17 residues. Looked up from germline, CDR1 is SGHDN and CDR2 is FVKESK. CDR3 DNA sequence: TGTGCCAGCAGCCGCCCGGGGGGACAGGGATTCTCCTACGAGCAGTACTTC. Its translation: CASSRPGGQGFSYEQYF.

This clone was detected a few times. CDR3: CASSRRTGSHQPQHF. The CDR3 coding sequence is TGTGCCAGCAGCCGCCGGACAGGGAGTCATCAGCCCCAGCATTTT. This rearrangement joins TRBV21-1 to TRBJ1-5; TRBD1 reflects the table's D call only, with no check against the DNA. TRBV21-1 is a known pseudogene. This CDR3 comprises 15 residues.

To note about this clone: Compared with germline, one end of the junction differs, possibly owing to a read error. V usage is TRBV11-3 and J usage is TRBJ1-2; 10 bases agree with TRBD1. From germline, CDR1 is SGHNT and CDR2 YENEEA. The CDR3 runs 16 residues. The CDR3 DNA sequence: TGTGCCAGCAGCTCCGAGACAGGGGGCAAACCCTATGGCCACACCTTC. Protein sequence: CASSSETGGKPYGHTF.

This CDR3 reads CASSQGQGGSTDTQYF. The CDR3 DNA sequence: TGTGCCAGCAGCCAAGGACAGGGGGGGAGCACAGATACGCAGTATTTT. The V and J genes are TRBV14 and TRBJ2-3, with 9 bases identical to TRBD1. The CDR3 totals 16 residues. Germline lookup yields CDR1 SGHDN and CDR2 FVKESK. The V segment lost 1 base and the J segment 0 bases; nucleotides outside the gene matches: 2.